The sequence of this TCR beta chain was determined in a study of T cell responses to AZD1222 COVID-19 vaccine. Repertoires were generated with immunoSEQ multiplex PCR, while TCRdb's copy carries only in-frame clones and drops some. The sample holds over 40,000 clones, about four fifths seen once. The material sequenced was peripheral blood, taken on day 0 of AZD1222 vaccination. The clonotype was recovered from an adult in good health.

CDR3 coding DNA: TGTGCCAGCAGCCAAGAATCGACAGGTAATCAGCCCCAGCATTTT. Encoded protein: CASSQESTGNQPQHF. J is TRBJ1-5 and V is TRBV4-2; D may be TRBD1 (6 bases). The ends were cut back, 0 bases at V and 4 bases at J, with 10 bases in the middle. CDR3 length: 15 residues. CDR1 and CDR2 (germline): LGHNA, YNFKEQ.